Listed below are T cell receptor beta chains from one sample, sequenced in a study of cytomegalovirus exposure and HLA in healthy donors. The table came from immunoSEQ multiplex PCR; TCRdb's copy has only in-frame clones and leaves some out. The repertoire includes 100,000 or so clones, roughly 79% of them detected once, and 4.5% to 6% sits in the top ten. The sequencing input was PBMCs. All receptors come from a woman in her thirties or forties in good health and CMV-seronegative. Both conserved end residues are part of each CDR3. The D gene is left open where the match is weak.

D | V | CDR3
. | TRBV10-3 | CAIKQTGNTEAFF
. | TRBV5-1 | CASSSGSGARTNEKLFF
TRBD1 | TRBV4-1 | CASSQRQGAREQYF
TRBD1 | TRBV4-1 | CASSIIGGAKNEQYF
. | TRBV9 | CASSSRQTSVFGYTF
. | TRBV4-3 | CASSQDFGAWNEQFF
TRBD2 | TRBV9 | CASSVDSGGVNTGELFF
. | TRBV5-8 | CASSSRYHTGELFF
. | TRBV30 | CAWIALNEQFF
. | TRBV7-2 | CASSYYKGQTYEQYF
TRBD1 | TRBV9 | CASSGTGDTYEQYF
TRBD2 | TRBV18 | CASSPSGLAVDYEQYF
. | TRBV12-5 | CASGLVLLTEAFF
. | TRBV18 | CASSPDERASGYTF
. | TRBV7-9 | CASSSRGYEQYF
. | TRBV15 | CATSRDLSGFDTIYF
. | TRBV19 | CASSKGERYEQYF
TRBD1 | TRBV12-5 | CASGLGPPAQGDQPQHF
. | TRBV5-1 | CASSPQGDYGYTF
. | TRBV19 | CASKSPLGPQHF
TRBD2 | TRBV5-1 | CASSPPGTSGGNTDTQYF
TRBD1 | TRBV12-5 | CASGLPRQGFRPFAGNTIYF
TRBD1 | TRBV9 | CASSVTPTGGPNGYTF
. | TRBV18 | CASSPQRTEDYGYTF
. | TRBV6-1 | CASSERGEFYNEQFF
. | TRBV19 | CASSMRQGNQPQHF
TRBD1 | TRBV29-1 | CSVGEGQESRMNTEAFF
TRBD1 | TRBV4-1 | CASSQEPGQGNTEAFF
. | TRBV23-1 | CASSPGAFF
. | TRBV7-9 | CASSLSSGEQYF
. | TRBV7-2 | CASSLGDPGAVGYTF
. | TRBV11-2 | CASSSNLFAEGYTF
TRBD2 | TRBV7-6 | CASSHRGDEQYF
. | TRBV6-4 | CASSDPRRGNEQFF
. | TRBV2 | CASSPPGWGLDEQFF
. | TRBV7-9 | CASSTEQGNEAFF
. | TRBV6-5 | CASSYSTRPPYEQYF
TRBD1 | TRBV5-6 | CASSPVGQGGYTF
. | TRBV5-1 | CASSLGSGEPQHF
. | TRBV5-4 | CASSPLTGGAYEQYF